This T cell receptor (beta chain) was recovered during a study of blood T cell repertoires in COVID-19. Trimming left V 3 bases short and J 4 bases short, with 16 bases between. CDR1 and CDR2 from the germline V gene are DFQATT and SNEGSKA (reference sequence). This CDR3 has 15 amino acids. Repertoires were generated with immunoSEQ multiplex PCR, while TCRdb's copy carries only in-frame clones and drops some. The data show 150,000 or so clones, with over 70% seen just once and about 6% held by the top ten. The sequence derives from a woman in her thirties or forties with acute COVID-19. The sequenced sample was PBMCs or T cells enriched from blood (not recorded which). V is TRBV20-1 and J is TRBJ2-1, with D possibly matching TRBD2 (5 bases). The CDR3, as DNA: TGCAGTGCTAGTCCTGTGGGAGTATCGTACAATGAGCAGTTCTTC. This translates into CSASPVGVSYNEQFF.